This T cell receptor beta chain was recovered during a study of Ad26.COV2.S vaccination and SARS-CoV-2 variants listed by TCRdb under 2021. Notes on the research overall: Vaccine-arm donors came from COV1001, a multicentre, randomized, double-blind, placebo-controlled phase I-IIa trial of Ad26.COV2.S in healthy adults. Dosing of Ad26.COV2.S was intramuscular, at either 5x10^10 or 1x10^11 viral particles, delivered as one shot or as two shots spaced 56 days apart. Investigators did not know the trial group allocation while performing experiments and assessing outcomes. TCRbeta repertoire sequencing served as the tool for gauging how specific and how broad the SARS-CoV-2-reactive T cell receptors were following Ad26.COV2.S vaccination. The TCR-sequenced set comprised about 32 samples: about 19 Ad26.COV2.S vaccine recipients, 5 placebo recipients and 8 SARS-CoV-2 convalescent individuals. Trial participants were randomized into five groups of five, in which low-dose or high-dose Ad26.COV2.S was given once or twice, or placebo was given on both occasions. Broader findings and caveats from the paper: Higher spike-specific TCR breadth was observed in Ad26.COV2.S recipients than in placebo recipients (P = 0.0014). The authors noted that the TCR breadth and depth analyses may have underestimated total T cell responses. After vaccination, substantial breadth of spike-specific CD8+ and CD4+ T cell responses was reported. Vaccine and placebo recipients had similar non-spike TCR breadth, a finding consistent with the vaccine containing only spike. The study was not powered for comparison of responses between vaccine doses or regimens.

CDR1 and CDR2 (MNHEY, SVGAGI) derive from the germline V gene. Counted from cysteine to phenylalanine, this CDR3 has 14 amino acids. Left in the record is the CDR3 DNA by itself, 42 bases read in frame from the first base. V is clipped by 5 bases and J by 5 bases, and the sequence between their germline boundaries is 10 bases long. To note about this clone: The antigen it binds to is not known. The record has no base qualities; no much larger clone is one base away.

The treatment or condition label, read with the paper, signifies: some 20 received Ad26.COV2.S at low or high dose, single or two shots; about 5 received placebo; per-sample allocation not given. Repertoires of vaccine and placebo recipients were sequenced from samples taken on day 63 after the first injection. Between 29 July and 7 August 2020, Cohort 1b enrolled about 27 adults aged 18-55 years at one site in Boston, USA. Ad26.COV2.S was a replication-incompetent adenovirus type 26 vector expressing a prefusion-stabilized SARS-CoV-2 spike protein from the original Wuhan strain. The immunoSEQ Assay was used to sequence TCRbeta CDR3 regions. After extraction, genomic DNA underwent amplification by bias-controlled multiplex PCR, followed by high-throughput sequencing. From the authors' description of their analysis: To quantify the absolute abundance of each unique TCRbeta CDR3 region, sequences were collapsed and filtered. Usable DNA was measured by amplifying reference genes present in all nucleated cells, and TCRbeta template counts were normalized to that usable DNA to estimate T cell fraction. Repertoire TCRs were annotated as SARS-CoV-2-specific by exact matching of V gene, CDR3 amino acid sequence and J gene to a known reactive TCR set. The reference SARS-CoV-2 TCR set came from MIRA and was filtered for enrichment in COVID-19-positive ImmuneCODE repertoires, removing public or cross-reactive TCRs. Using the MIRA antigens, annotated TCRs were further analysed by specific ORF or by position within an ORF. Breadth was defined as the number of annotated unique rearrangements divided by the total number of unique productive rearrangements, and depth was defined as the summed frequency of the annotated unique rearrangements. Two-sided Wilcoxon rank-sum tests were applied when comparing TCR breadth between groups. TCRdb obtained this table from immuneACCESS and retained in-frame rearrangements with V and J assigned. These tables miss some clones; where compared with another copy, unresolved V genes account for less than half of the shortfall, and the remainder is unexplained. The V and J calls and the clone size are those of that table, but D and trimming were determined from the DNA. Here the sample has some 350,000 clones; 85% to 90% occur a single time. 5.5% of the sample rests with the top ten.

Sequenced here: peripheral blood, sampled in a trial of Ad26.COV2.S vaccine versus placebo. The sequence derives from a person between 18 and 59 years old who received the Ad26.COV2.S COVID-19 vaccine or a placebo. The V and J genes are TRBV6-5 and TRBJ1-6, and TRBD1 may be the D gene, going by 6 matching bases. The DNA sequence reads TGTGCCAGCAGTCGGACAGCCAATAATTCACCCCTCCACTTT. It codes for CASSRTANNSPLHF.